One and the same sample provided the 20 T cell receptor beta chains below, sequenced in a study of neurological immune-mediated disorders. TCRdb called the 5' RACE reads again in MiXCR, with one record for every CDR3 protein. The data show around 50,000 distinct CDR3 sequences, more than 3.5% seen once. The specimen was PBMCs. Receptors were obtained from a man aged 55 to 70 with multiple sclerosis.

The table lists this clonotype with many counts. This chain's CDR3 is CASSEGGEETQYF. CDR3 sequence (DNA): TGTGCCAGCAGCGAAGGGGGGGAAGAGACCCAGTACTTC. The V gene is TRBV4-2, the J gene TRBJ2-5, with D tentatively TRBD2 (7 bases). Germline assignment: CDR1 LGHNA and CDR2 YNFKEQ. V lost 5 bases, J lost 3 bases, and 10 bases lay in between. The CDR3 consists of 13 residues.

This clonotype has at least ten counts. The rearrangement joins TRBV6-1 to TRBJ1-5; no definite D call. The CDR3 runs to 12 residues. Germline loops: CDR1 MNHNS, CDR2 SASEGT. V dropped 1 base and J dropped 14 bases, with 12 bases sitting between them. CDR3 bases: TGTGCCAGCAGTGAAGTTGAGGTTTGGGAGCATTTT. Translated: CASSEVEVWEHF.

This clonotype has only a few counts. The J gene is TRBJ2-1, the V gene TRBV24-1; 8 positions agree with TRBD2. This CDR3 has 19 residues. The germline gives CDR1 KGHDR, CDR2 SFDVKD. The ends lost 3 bases at V and 4 bases at J; junction bases unmatched: 16. The CDR3 loop is CATSDPGLEGGMGYNEQFF. The DNA of the CDR3 is TGTGCCACCAGTGATCCGGGACTAGAGGGAGGAATGGGGTACAATGAGCAGTTCTTC.

The chain recombines TRBV5-1 with TRBJ1-1; a weak D match, TRBD1 (6 bases). Deletions cut 2 bases from V and 10 bases from J, with 21 bases between. Germline V gene data show CDR1 as SGHRS and CDR2 as YFSETQ. This CDR3 is 15 amino acids long. This chain's CDR3 is CASSFGILTGRRAFF. CDR3 coding DNA: TGCGCCAGCAGCTTCGGTATCCTTACAGGGCGACGAGCTTTCTTT.

This clonotype was observed a handful of times. Being one base from a much bigger clone, this may be a read error. This is likely a read error, given that the CDR3 carries no conserved phenylalanine or tryptophan at its end. The chain joins TRBV20-1 to TRBJ1-6; D gene ambiguous. There are 15 residues in the CDR3. The ends were cut back, 6 bases at V and 0 bases at J, with 12 bases in the middle. The germline V gene encodes CDR1 DFQATT and CDR2 SNEGSKA (reference sequence). The CDR3: CSAKPGSSYNSPLHC. In DNA form, the CDR3 reads TGCAGTGCCAAACCCGGTAGCTCCTATAATTCACCCCTCCACTGT.

This clonotype was observed many times. This rearrangement joins TRBV29-1 to TRBJ1-2, with a possible D match to TRBD1 (6 bases). The CDR3 runs to 14 residues. The germline CDR1 and CDR2 sequences are SQVTM and ANQGSEA. V lost 7 bases to trimming and J lost 8 bases, with 23 bases between them. CDR3 in amino acids: CSAQLRTDPGGYTF. The CDR3 DNA is TGCAGCGCCCAGCTACGGACAGATCCGGGAGGCTACACCTTC.

This clonotype came up many times. V is TRBV21-1 and J is TRBJ2-3; the tabulated D call, TRBD2, remains unverified against the DNA. TRBV21-1 is a listed pseudogene. This CDR3 has 18 residues. As DNA, the CDR3 is TGTGCCAGCACGCCGGGACTAGCGGGACGCCTTAGCACAGATACGCAGTATTTT. Translated, it gives CASTPGLAGRLSTDTQYF.

This clonotype was detected ten times or more. The chain employs TRBV20-1 and TRBJ1-1; 8 nucleotides line up with TRBD1. The length of the CDR3 is 15 residues. The trim removed 4 bases at V and 4 bases at J, leaving 11 bases unmatched. Germline V gene sequence: CDR1 DFQATT, CDR2 SNEGSKA (reference sequence). The CDR3 bases are TGCAGTGCTATCGGACAGGGTGGGATCGGCACTGAAGCTTTCTTT. Amino acid sequence: CSAIGQGGIGTEAFF.

The chain recombines TRBV5-1 with TRBJ1-5; no clear D. Germline V gene data show CDR1 as SGHRS and CDR2 as YFSETQ. CDR3 length equals 16 residues. Trimming stripped 4 bases from V and 0 bases from J, with 14 bases between. The CDR3 sequence is CASSKDGRASNQPQHF. DNA for the CDR3: TGCGCCAGCAGCAAGGACGGGCGGGCTAGCAATCAGCCCCAGCATTTT.

In this sample, this clonotype turned up many times. The chain employs TRBV5-1 and TRBJ2-3; D is ambiguous. Between the trimmed V and J ends, which lost 3 bases and 4 bases, there was a span of 15 bases. CDR1 is SGHRS, CDR2 YFSETQ, per germline. The CDR3 contains 15 residues. The CDR3 reads CASSWQRSSPDTQYF. In DNA form, the CDR3 reads TGCGCCAGCAGCTGGCAGAGGTCAAGTCCAGATACGCAGTATTTT.

V is TRBV20-1 and J is TRBJ2-2; TRBD2 agrees at 11 bases. CDR1 is DFQATT, CDR2 SNEGSKA, per germline (reference sequence). V was pared by 6 bases and J by 8 bases, with 14 bases of the junction left unmatched. The CDR3 runs to 16 residues. CDR3 bases: TGCAGTGCCATCATATACACTAGCGGGAGTCCGGGGGAGCTGTTTTTT. Amino acid sequence: CSAIIYTSGSPGELFF.

This clonotype was counted at least ten times. The J gene is TRBJ2-3, the V gene TRBV7-2; D is perhaps TRBD2 (7 bases). CDR1 and CDR2 (germline): SGHTA, FQGNSA. There are 14 residues in the CDR3. V lost 4 bases to trimming and J lost 1 base, with 9 bases between them. CDR3 loop: CASSWGGRTDTQYF. For the CDR3, the DNA is TGTGCCAGCAGCTGGGGGGGGCGCACAGATACGCAGTATTTT.

This clonotype was detected only a few times. The chain combines TRBV7-2 with TRBJ2-3, with D possibly called TRBD1 or TRBD2 (5 bases each). The CDR3 loop spans 15 amino acids. V was clipped by 5 bases and J by 3 bases, with 15 bases between them. CDR1 and CDR2 from the germline V gene are SGHTA and FQGNSA. This CDR3 reads CASSPGNRRTDTQYF. The CDR3 DNA sequence: TGTGCCAGCAGCCCCGGGAACAGGAGGACAGATACGCAGTATTTT. Supplemented by reference TRBV7-2 and TRBJ2-3, the full variable domain reads GAGVSQSPSNKVTEKGKDVELRCDPISGHTALYWYRQSLGQGLEFLIYFQGNSAPDKSGLPSDRFSAERTGGSVSTLTIQRTQQEDSAVYLCASSPGNRRTDTQYFGPGTRLTVL.

This clonotype was seen repeatedly, ten times or more. In nucleotides, the CDR3 is TGCAGTACTAACCCGGGACTAGGTCTTTACAATGAGCAGTTCTTC. Amino acids: CSTNPGLGLYNEQFF. The gene calls are TRBV20-1 and TRBJ2-1, with 8 bases aligning to TRBD2. CDR1 is DFQATT and CDR2 is SNEGSKA in the germline V gene (reference sequence). The CDR3 has 15 residues. V gave up 8 bases and J gave up 4 bases; unmatched junction bases: 13.

This clonotype was detected many times. The chain employs TRBV9 and TRBJ1-5, with D hard to call. From germline, CDR1 is SGDLS and CDR2 YYNGEE. V lost 0 bases and J 2 bases, leaving 6 bases between the germline ends. This CDR3 comprises 14 residues. This CDR3 reads CASSVDSRNQPQHF. The CDR3 coding sequence is TGTGCCAGCAGCGTAGATTCCCGCAATCAGCCCCAGCATTTT.

This clonotype was seen many times. The CDR3 DNA reads TGCGCCAGCAGCCTTCCCGGAGCGGTTGAAAAACTGTTTTTT. Amino acid sequence: CASSLPGAVEKLFF. The chain carries TRBV5-1 and TRBJ1-4; D gene ambiguous. V gave up 4 bases and J gave up 7 bases, with 14 bases separating them. The CDR3 has 14 amino acids. Germline V gene sequence: CDR1 SGHRS, CDR2 YFSETQ.

This clonotype was recorded at least ten times. The V gene is TRBV20-1, the J gene TRBJ1-5; possible D gene TRBD1, 6 bases. The V gene lost 6 bases and the J gene lost 11 bases, with 20 bases spanning the gap. Per germline, CDR1 DFQATT and CDR2 SNEGSKA (reference sequence). The CDR3 contains 13 residues. The CDR3 DNA is TGCAGTGCCCCTTACAGGGTTGCTGGGTCCCAGCATTTT. Amino acids: CSAPYRVAGSQHF.

This clonotype was counted many times. V gene TRBV20-1 combines with J gene TRBJ1-5; D perhaps matches TRBD1 (5 bases). The V gene lost 2 bases and the J gene lost 7 bases, with 12 bases spanning the gap. The V gene's germline CDR1 is DFQATT and CDR2 SNEGSKA (reference sequence). The CDR3 is made up of 13 amino acids. Here the CDR3 reads CSARQGSGQPQHF. The CDR3 DNA reads as TGCAGTGCTAGACAGGGAAGCGGCCAGCCCCAGCATTTT.

The J gene is TRBJ2-1, the V gene TRBV27; 12 bases agree with TRBD1. The CDR3 length is 15 residues. With V trimmed by 6 bases and J by 8 bases, 8 bases remained unmatched. CDR1 and CDR2 from the germline V gene are MNHEY and SMNVEV (reference sequence). In nucleotides, the CDR3 is TGTGCCAGCAGCCAATCGCGGGACAGGGGGCATGAGCAGTTCTTC. Residues: CASSQSRDRGHEQFF.

This clonotype was counted many times. The chain employs TRBV5-1 and TRBJ2-5; 8 nucleotides match TRBD2. CDR1 SGHRS and CDR2 YFSETQ come from the germline V gene. Trimming removed 1 base from V and 2 bases from J; junction bases left unmatched: 1. This CDR3 contains 14 residues. CDR3 protein: CASSLTSGQETQYF. CDR3 in DNA: TGCGCCAGCAGCTTGACTAGCGGACAAGAGACCCAGTACTTC.